The clone carrying this T cell receptor beta chain was seen a handful of times. Its antigen is currently unknown. This entry belongs to a study of T-cell memory formation after mild COVID-19. Study summary: Largely donor-specific sequence clusters came from two donors. Study results and caveats: Certain responding clones were present in pre-infection memory, suggesting participation of cross-reactive memory. Shrinking CD4+ clones resided mostly in CM and EM, and CD8+ ones in EMRA. Unconfirmed was the SARS-CoV-2 specificity of second-wave clones that peaked on day 37.

Each CDR3 protein is one row after TCRdb ran MiXCR on the 5' RACE reads. The sample consists of 250,000 to 400,000 distinct CDR3 sequences, approximately 14% of them appearing once. The V gene lost 3 bases and the J gene lost 3 bases, with 3 bases spanning the gap. The CDR3 covers 11 residues. Germline CDR1 is MNHEY and CDR2 is SMNVEV (reference sequence). This receptor was identified in a man between 18 and 29 years old who had mild COVID-19 (a few samples of this study predate the infection). Cell type and time point are not known. Sequenced: PBMCs or a T cell subset sorted from them (not recorded which). The V gene is TRBV27, the J gene TRBJ2-7; no clear D. CDR3 residues: CASSFFYEQYV. The CDR3 nucleotides read TGTGCCAGCAGTTTCTTCTACGAGCAGTACGTC.